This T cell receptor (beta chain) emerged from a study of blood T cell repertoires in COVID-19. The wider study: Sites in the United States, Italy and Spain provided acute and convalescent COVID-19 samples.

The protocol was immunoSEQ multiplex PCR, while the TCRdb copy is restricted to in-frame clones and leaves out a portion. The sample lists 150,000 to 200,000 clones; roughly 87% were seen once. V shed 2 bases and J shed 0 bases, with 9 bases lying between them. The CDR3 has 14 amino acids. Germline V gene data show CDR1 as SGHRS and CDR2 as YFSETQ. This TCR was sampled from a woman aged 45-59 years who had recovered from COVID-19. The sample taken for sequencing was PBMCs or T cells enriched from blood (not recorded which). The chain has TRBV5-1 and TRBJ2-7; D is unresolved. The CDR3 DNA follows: TGCGCCAGCAGCTTTCTGCGGAGCTCCTACGAGCAGTACTTC. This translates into CASSFLRSSYEQYF.